The next 13 T cell receptor beta chains were all read from a single sample in a study of cytomegalovirus exposure and HLA in healthy donors. A multiplex PCR was run with 60 Vbeta primers and 13 Jbeta primers. Only in-frame clones appear in the TCRdb table, and some are missing; sequencing was by immunoSEQ multiplex PCR. The sample records 45,000 to 70,000 clones, nearly 85% being singletons. Sequencing was performed on PBMCs. All receptors come from a man aged 30-40 years in good health and CMV-seronegative.

This chain connects TRBV9 to TRBJ1-2; 10 bases are a match to TRBD1. Germline trimming cut 4 bases from V and 6 bases from J; bases unmatched to any gene: 6. The CDR3 is 14 residues long. Germline V lookup: CDR1 SGDLS, CDR2 YYNGEE. The chain's CDR3 is CASSPGQGYNGYTF. Here the CDR3 DNA reads TGTGCCAGCAGCCCGGGACAGGGGTACAATGGCTACACCTTC. Based on the CDR3 plus reference TRBV9 and TRBJ1-2, the full variable domain is DSGVTQTPKHLITATGQRVTLRCSPRSGDLSVYWYQQSLDQGLQFLIQYYNGEERAKGNILERFSAQQFPDLHSELNLSSLELGDSALYFCASSPGQGYNGYTFGSGTRLTVV.

J is TRBJ1-1 and V is TRBV6-1; tentatively, D is TRBD1 (6 bases). CDR1 and CDR2 (germline): MNHNS, SASEGT. Between the trimmed V and J ends, which lost 7 bases and 0 bases, there was a span of 15 bases. CDR3 size: 15 residues. The CDR3 bases are TGTGCCAGCATCCCCGGTACAGGGTTGAACACTGAAGCTTTCTTT. Protein sequence: CASIPGTGLNTEAFF.

The chain employs TRBV29-1 and TRBJ2-5, with TRBD2 matching 10 bases. J gave up 4 bases and V 7 bases, and 9 bases lay outside the gene matches. This CDR3 is 14 amino acids long. The germline gives CDR1 SQVTM, CDR2 ANQGSEA. CDR3 region: CSGGLAAAPETQYF. The CDR3 DNA reads as TGCAGCGGAGGACTAGCGGCGGCCCCAGAGACCCAGTACTTC.

J is TRBJ1-2 and V is TRBV7-2; D is uncertain. The CDR3 spans 14 residues. Trimming took 4 bases from V and 3 from J, leaving 12 bases between them. Germline loops: CDR1 SGHTA, CDR2 FQGNSA. CDR3 DNA sequence: TGTGCCAGCAGCTCTGAGGGTCTGTACTATGGCTACACCTTC. Protein sequence: CASSSEGLYYGYTF.

The chain recombines TRBV18 with TRBJ2-1; TRBD1 matches 8 bases. The J segment lost 6 bases and the V segment lost 3 bases, leaving 7 bases of the junction unmatched. Germline loops: CDR1 KGHSH, CDR2 LQKENI. This CDR3 spans 15 amino acids. Here the CDR3 reads CASSPWTGHRNEQFF. In nucleotides, the CDR3 is TGTGCCAGCTCACCCTGGACAGGGCATCGCAATGAGCAGTTCTTC.

The rearrangement links TRBV28 to TRBJ1-2, with D tentatively TRBD1 (5 bases). The CDR3 runs 13 residues. Germline-derived CDR1 and CDR2 are MDHEN and SYDVKM. Trimming took 3 bases from V and 4 from J, leaving 9 bases between them. Here the CDR3 reads CASSFDSRYGYTF. CDR3 bases: TGTGCCAGCAGTTTCGACAGTCGCTATGGCTACACCTTC.

The rearrangement uses TRBV19 and TRBJ2-3; a possible D gene is TRBD1 (5 bases). Trimming pared 3 bases from V and 2 bases from J, leaving 9 bases between. This CDR3 has 14 amino acids. In germline, CDR1 is LNHDA, CDR2 SQIVND (reference sequence). The CDR3: CASSIRQTTDTQYF. The CDR3 nucleotides are TGTGCCAGTAGTATCCGACAGACCACAGATACGCAGTATTTT.

V usage is TRBV9 and J usage is TRBJ2-5, with TRBD2 identical over 7 bases. Per the germline V gene, CDR1 is SGDLS and CDR2 is YYNGEE. The CDR3 is 14 amino acids. J was trimmed by 5 bases and V by 4 bases; bases with no gene match: 8. The CDR3, as DNA: TGTGCCAGCAGCCAGGGAGGGCAGTCGGAGACCCAGTACTTC. It encodes CASSQGGQSETQYF.

This clone has only one observation. CDR3 amino acids: CASSQNERGLNEQFF. In nucleotides, the CDR3 is TGTGCCAGCAGCCAAAACGAGAGAGGGCTCAATGAGCAGTTCTTC. The rearrangement joins TRBV4-2 to TRBJ2-1; a weak D match, TRBD2 (5 bases). Germline V gives CDR1 LGHNA, CDR2 YNFKEQ. The CDR3 is 15 residues long. V was shortened by 2 bases and J by 6 bases, with 14 bases between the two germline ends.

The chain recombines TRBV6-1 with TRBJ2-2, with a weak D call TRBD2 (5 bases). The V gene lost 5 bases and the J gene lost 2 bases, with 9 bases spanning the gap. Germline CDR1 MNHNS, CDR2 SASEGT. This CDR3 contains 14 residues. The CDR3 loop is CASSKEVNTGELFF. In DNA, the CDR3 is TGTGCCAGCAGTAAGGAGGTAAACACCGGGGAGCTGTTTTTT.

The chain recombines TRBV5-5 with TRBJ2-1, with D possibly being TRBD1 (9 bases). Germline V gene sequence: CDR1 SGHKS, CDR2 YYEKEE (reference sequence). The CDR3 runs 17 residues. V lost 3 bases and J lost 10, with 26 bases in between. The CDR3 DNA reads TGTGCCAGCAGCTCGGGGGGGCACCGGGACAGGGCTGGAGAGCAGTTCTTC. It translates to CASSSGGHRDRAGEQFF.

This rearrangement joins TRBV7-2 to TRBJ1-6; a possible D gene is TRBD1 (5 bases). Germline values: CDR1 SGHTA, CDR2 FQGNSA. The V end was cut by 2 bases, the J end by 7 bases, with 12 bases between. The CDR3 consists of 15 residues. CDR3 DNA: TGTGCCAGCAGCTTACATCAGGGTAGCAATTCACCCCTCCACTTT. Translating it yields CASSLHQGSNSPLHF.

This chain joins TRBV6-5 and TRBJ2-6; D unresolved. With 8 bases removed from V and 3 bases from J, the gap between germline ends came to 8 bases. Germline V gives CDR1 MNHEY, CDR2 SVGAGI. This CDR3 comprises 13 residues. The CDR3 DNA is TGTGCCAGCGCCAGGAATGGGGCCAACGTCCTGACTTTC. Protein: CASARNGANVLTF.